Listed below are T cell receptor beta chains from one sample, sequenced in a study of T cell responses to AZD1222 COVID-19 vaccine. This table comes from immunoSEQ multiplex PCR, and its TCRdb copy is limited to in-frame clones, with some not included. The sample carries roughly 92,000 clones, around 90% recorded once. The material was peripheral blood, obtained on day 0 of AZD1222 vaccination. The receptors were gathered from an adult in good health. CDR3s include the opening cysteine and the closing phenylalanine or tryptophan. The D gene is left open where the match is weak. Size is omitted from some rows. Given values are once, few, many or a class for expanded clones.

TRBJ1-5,TRBV2,-,-,TGTGCCAGCAGTGAGGGACTGCTAAATCAGCCCCAGCATTTT,CASSEGLLNQPQHF
TRBJ1-3,TRBV6-5,-,-,TGTGCCAGCAGCGTTCTGAGCTCTGGAAACACCATATATTTT,CASSVLSSGNTIYF
TRBJ1-4,TRBV7-9,-,-,TGTGCCAGCAGCAGCAGCCGTAATGAAAAACTGTTTTTT,CASSSSRNEKLFF
TRBJ2-2,TRBV11-1,-,-,TGTGCCAGCGATTCAGGGTCGGGCACCGGGGAGCTGTTTTTT,CASDSGSGTGELFF
TRBJ2-7,TRBV13,-,-,TGTGCCAGCAGCTTAGGCGAGAACGAGCAGTACTTC,CASSLGENEQYF
TRBJ2-7,TRBV6-5,TRBD1,few,TGTGCCAGCAGTCACGGACAGGCTTACGAGCAGTACTTC,CASSHGQAYEQYF
TRBJ1-5,TRBV27,TRBD1,-,TGTGCCAGCAGTTTGATAGGACAGGGGGCTCGTCAGCCCCAGCATTTT,CASSLIGQGARQPQHF
TRBJ1-4,TRBV7-9,TRBD1,-,TGTGCCAGCAGCCCGGACAGGGAAAAACTGTTTTTT,CASSPDREKLFF
TRBJ1-4,TRBV19,-,once,TGTGCCAGTACCGAGCTGCGCGCTAATGAAAAACTGTTTTTT,CASTELRANEKLFF
TRBJ2-1,TRBV5-5,-,-,TGTGCCAGCAGTCCTAGGTACTCCTACAATGAGCAGTTCTTC,CASSPRYSYNEQFF
TRBJ2-3,TRBV7-2,-,-,TGTGCCAGCAGCCCACTTGGGAGCACAGATACGCAGTATTTT,CASSPLGSTDTQYF
TRBJ2-5,TRBV14,TRBD2,-,TGTGCCAGCAGCCAAGACCGACTAGCGGGGGGGATTGCATACCACCAAGAGACCCAGTACTTC,CASSQDRLAGGIAYHQETQYF
TRBJ1-1,TRBV28,-,-,TGTGCCAGCAGTTTAAGGCCATACATGAACACTGAAGCTTTCTTT,CASSLRPYMNTEAFF
TRBJ1-4,TRBV11-2,-,-,TGTGCCAGCAGCATAAACCCTCAGGGTAGAAAACTGTTTTTT,CASSINPQGRKLFF
TRBJ2-1,TRBV7-9,-,-,TGTGCCAGCGAACTAGCCGACCCCTACAATGAGCAGTTCTTC,CASELADPYNEQFF
TRBJ1-2,TRBV6-5,-,once,TGTGCCAGCCGACCCGGGGGCGCGGATGGCTACACCTTC,CASRPGGADGYTF
TRBJ1-6,TRBV30,-,once,TGTGCCTGGAGTGTACTTCTCTCAGGGGCGAATTCACCCCTCCACTTT,CAWSVLLSGANSPLHF
TRBJ2-5,TRBV5-1,TRBD1,-,TGCGCCAGCAGCTTCTCGGGACAGGGCAAGTTTTTTAGGGAAGAGACCCAGTACTTC,CASSFSGQGKFFREETQYF
TRBJ1-6,TRBV5-1,-,-,TGCGCCAGCAGCCTCCGACAGTCCAATAATTCACCCCTCCACTTT,CASSLRQSNNSPLHF
TRBJ1-1,TRBV24-1,-,-,TGTGCCACTAGCAGGGGCGGGACACAAGGGTACACTGAAGCTTTCTTT,CATSRGGTQGYTEAFF
TRBJ1-1,TRBV9,TRBD1,-,TGTGCCAGCGGAAGGGACAGCATGAACACTGAAGCTTTCTTT,CASGRDSMNTEAFF
TRBJ2-5,TRBV9,TRBD1,-,TGTGCCAGCAGCCTCAGGACAGGGGATACCCAGTACTTC,CASSLRTGDTQYF
TRBJ2-5,TRBV11-2,TRBD2,-,TGTGCCAGCAGCTTAGGGGGACTAGCGGGAATTGGAGAGACCCAGTACTTC,CASSLGGLAGIGETQYF
TRBJ2-5,TRBV7-3,-,-,TGTGCCAGCAGCTTATCGGCTAGCGTTTTGGAGACCCAGTACTTC,CASSLSASVLETQYF
TRBJ2-5,TRBV19,-,-,TGTGCCAGTAGAGTACAGACGGGGGGCCGGGAGACCCAGTACTTC,CASRVQTGGRETQYF
TRBJ1-2,TRBV9,-,once,TGTGCCAGCAGCGTAGGCTCCCCAGAAAACTATGGCTACACCTTC,CASSVGSPENYGYTF
TRBJ2-5,TRBV3-1/TRBV3-2,TRBD2,once,TGTGCCAGCAGCCAAGTCCCGGGCGGGGGGAAGACCCAGTACTTC,CASSQVPGGGKTQYF
TRBJ1-1,TRBV29-1,-,-,TGCAGCGTTGAACCCCTGGAGGGGGACACTGAAGCTTTCTTT,CSVEPLEGDTEAFF
TRBJ2-3,TRBV15,-,-,TGTGCCACCAGCAGATCGTCCACCGGTCTTTCTCGTGCGGATACGCAGTATTTT,CATSRSSTGLSRADTQYF
TRBJ2-3,TRBV2,-,-,TGTGCCAGCCGGGTTTACAGGGTCACAGATACGCAGTATTTT,CASRVYRVTDTQYF
TRBJ2-7,TRBV24-1,-,-,TGTGCCACCTCACAGTCCTACGAGCAGTACTTC,CATSQSYEQYF
TRBJ2-1,TRBV30,-,few,TGTGCCCTTCACCGGGCAGGATACAATGAGCAGTTCTTC,CALHRAGYNEQFF
TRBJ1-1,TRBV14,-,-,TGTGCCAGCAGCCAACAGGGGATGAACACTGAAGCTTTCTTT,CASSQQGMNTEAFF
TRBJ2-3,TRBV12-3/TRBV12-4,-,-,TGTGCCAGCAGGGTAGGAGGCACAGATACGCAGTATTTT,CASRVGGTDTQYF
TRBJ2-1,TRBV7-7,TRBD2,-,TGTGCTAGCAGCTTAGGAACTAGCGGGGGCCATGAGCAGTTCTTC,CASSLGTSGGHEQFF
TRBJ2-5,TRBV7-6,TRBD2,-,TGTGCCAGCAGCTTGACTAGCGGGCTCCGAGAGACCCAGTACTTC,CASSLTSGLRETQYF
TRBJ2-7,TRBV12-3/TRBV12-4,-,-,TGTGCCAGCAGTTTAAGCCAGCCCTACGAGCAGTACTTC,CASSLSQPYEQYF
TRBJ1-3,TRBV5-5,-,-,TGTGCCAGCAGCTTGCCGGGACAAACCTCTGGAAACACCATATATTTT,CASSLPGQTSGNTIYF
TRBJ1-1,TRBV6-2/TRBV6-3,-,-,TGTGCCAGCAGTTGGGGTGGTTCTGAAGCTTTCTTT,CASSWGGSEAFF
TRBJ2-7,TRBV5-1,-,medium-sized,TGCGCCAGCAGCTTGGCAGGGGATAACCCCTACGAGCAGTACTTC,CASSLAGDNPYEQYF
TRBJ1-3,TRBV5-5,-,-,TGTGCCAGCAGCTTGGGGGGCCGACGCTCTGGAAACACCATATATTTT,CASSLGGRRSGNTIYF
TRBJ2-1,TRBV6-2/TRBV6-3,-,-,TGTGCCAGCAGGCCTAGGAGAAGCTCCTACAATGAGCAGTTCTTC,CASRPRRSSYNEQFF
TRBJ2-2,TRBV5-1,-,-,TGCGCCAGCAGTTTTTCTCAGGGAAGGGCCGGGGAGCTGTTTTTT,CASSFSQGRAGELFF